This TCR beta chain was sequenced for a study of regulatory T cells in long-lasting Graves disease. Whole-study context: Over 5 years on antithyroid drugs plus positive TSH receptor antibodies marked Graves' disease as persistent. Whole-study results and caveats: Accuracy was perhaps lowered by the small sample size.

Building the TCR beta libraries relied on iRepertoire HTBI primers, and CDR3 regions underwent Arm-PCR. As processed by the authors: Spanning all samples, the identified segments comprised approximately 57 TRBV and about 15 TRBJ. MiXCR was run by TCRdb on the multiplex PCR reads, yielding one entry per CDR3 protein. For this entry, the V and J calls and clone size follow TCRdb and not the study's own pipeline. The sample records over 350,000 distinct CDR3 sequences, around 21% being singletons. This CDR3 contains 15 residues. The ends were cut back, 1 base at V and 4 bases at J, with 14 bases in the middle. The germline V gene has CDR1 SGHRS and CDR2 YFSETQ. This clonotype came up a few times. Its antigen is undetermined. Time point given: persistent/refractory GD, antithyroid drugs over 5 years with positive TRAb. RNA extracted from PBMCs served as the sequencing template.

The sample in question was peripheral blood mononuclear cells (PBMCs), obtained when the disease was refractory, from a patient treated with antithyroid drugs. The origin of this receptor is a female donor with Graves disease. The V and J genes are TRBV5-1 and TRBJ1-1; D remains unclear. The CDR3 sequence is CASSLFGEWGTEAFF. The DNA of the CDR3 is TGCGCCAGCAGCTTGTTTGGGGAATGGGGCACTGAAGCTTTCTTT.